These 30 T cell receptor beta chains share one sample of origin, sequenced in a study of cytomegalovirus exposure and HLA in healthy donors. PCR was performed using 60 Vbeta and 13 Jbeta primers. The assay was immunoSEQ multiplex PCR, and TCRdb's table has in-frame clones only and misses some. The sample lists around 200,000 clones, under 85% occurring once. Sequencing used PBMCs. The receptors were sampled from a man over 45 in good health and CMV-seronegative.

V is TRBV27 and J is TRBJ2-5; 7 bases line up with TRBD1. The junction had 6 bases not matched to a gene; V was cut back by 10 bases and J by 4 bases. The CDR3 runs to 12 residues. The germline V gene encodes CDR1 MNHEY and CDR2 SMNVEV (reference sequence). The CDR3 DNA reads TGTGCCAAATCAGGGGGACGAGAGACCCAGTACTTC. Its translation is CAKSGGRETQYF.

The chain has TRBV28 and TRBJ2-2, with a possible D match to TRBD1 (5 bases). Trimming removed 4 bases at V and 5 bases at J, with 11 bases between. There are 14 residues in the CDR3. Germline V lookup: CDR1 MDHEN, CDR2 SYDVKM. The CDR3 DNA is TGTGCCAGCAGTTCCGACAGTCGGACCGGGGAGCTGTTTTTT. Protein: CASSSDSRTGELFF.

This chain connects TRBV5-1 to TRBJ1-1; 10 bases agree with TRBD1. The CDR3 loop spans 16 amino acids. V shed 4 bases, J shed 4 bases, and the junction held 10 bases outside the gene matches. CDR1 is SGHRS and CDR2 is YFSETQ in the germline V gene. The CDR3 sequence: CASSRNRDRGITEAFF. As DNA, the CDR3 is TGCGCCAGCAGCAGAAACCGGGACAGGGGAATCACTGAAGCTTTCTTT.

The rearrangement uses TRBV7-3 and TRBJ2-7, with TRBD2 identical over 11 bases. The CDR3 sequence is 15 residues long. Trimming cost V 6 bases and J 3 bases; bases outside gene matches: 7. Germline-derived CDR1 and CDR2 are SGHTA and FQGTGA. This CDR3 is CASSPRLAGRYEQYF. The CDR3 region has the DNA TGTGCCAGCAGTCCTCGACTAGCGGGACGCTACGAGCAGTACTTC.

This clone has just one count. The chain couples TRBV7-6 to TRBJ2-5; 9 bases match TRBD1. CDR3 length: 16 amino acids. V lost 6 bases and J lost 5; bases outside the gene matches: 13. CDR1 and CDR2 (germline): SGHVS, FNYEAQ. The chain's CDR3 is CASSLPGQGVRETQYF. CDR3 coding DNA: TGTGCCAGCAGTCTTCCGGGACAGGGCGTGCGGGAGACCCAGTACTTC.

The CDR3 sequence is CASSPQNAHQETQYF. CDR3 sequence (DNA): TGTGCCAGCTCACCCCAGAACGCTCATCAAGAGACCCAGTACTTC. The chain uses TRBV18 and TRBJ2-5; D call uncertain. This CDR3 comprises 15 residues. V dropped 3 bases and J dropped 2 bases, with 13 bases sitting between them. Germline V gives CDR1 KGHSH, CDR2 LQKENI.

The genes are TRBV19 and TRBJ1-1, with 8 bases that match TRBD1. The V gene's germline CDR1 is LNHDA and CDR2 SQIVND (reference sequence). The CDR3 sequence is 13 residues long. With V trimmed by 4 bases and J by 10 bases, 8 bases remained unmatched. The CDR3 is CASSTDRGTAAFF. The CDR3 DNA follows: TGTGCCAGTAGTACCGACAGGGGCACGGCAGCTTTCTTT.

V usage is TRBV29-1 and J usage is TRBJ2-5, with 12 bases fitting TRBD1. Judging by the DNA end, TRBJ2-7 fits better; the J call may be wrong. From germline, CDR1 is SQVTM and CDR2 ANQGSEA. The length of the CDR3 is 14 residues. CDR3 protein: CSVGRDRGPHEQYF. CDR3 bases: TGCAGCGTTGGCCGGGACAGGGGGCCCCACGAGCAGTACTTC.

This chain joins TRBV10-2 and TRBJ2-6; D perhaps matches TRBD1 (6 bases). The CDR3 is 15 residues long. CDR1 is WSHSY and CDR2 is SAAADI in the germline V gene. Trimming cost V 6 bases and J 2 bases, with 11 bases left between them. The DNA for the CDR3 is TGCGCCAGCAGCGGGAAGGGGGCTGGGGCCAACGTCCTGACTTTC. Protein: CASSGKGAGANVLTF.

The chain is built from TRBV27 and TRBJ2-2; D is unclear. This CDR3 contains 12 residues. Germline CDR1 is MNHEY and CDR2 is SMNVEV (reference sequence). V was clipped by 4 bases and J by 6 bases, with 6 bases between them. CDR3 DNA sequence: TGTGCCAGCAGTTCCAGTTCCGGGGAGCTGTTTTTT. Its protein is CASSSSSGELFF.

The chain recombines TRBV28 with TRBJ1-5; no firm D call. CDR1 is MDHEN, CDR2 SYDVKM, per germline. The CDR3 sequence is 15 residues long. The ends were cut back, 2 bases at V and 11 bases at J, with 19 bases in the middle. CDR3 in DNA: TGTGCCAGCAGTTTAATCTTTGGCCCTCATCCGTCCCAGCATTTT. Protein sequence: CASSLIFGPHPSQHF.

This clone showed up just a few times. This chain joins TRBV9 and TRBJ2-7; the match to TRBD2 covers 8 bases. Germline lookup yields CDR1 SGDLS and CDR2 YYNGEE. CDR3 length: 15 residues. Trimming took 4 bases from V and 2 from J; bases not matched to a gene: 8. CDR3 nucleotides: TGTGCCAGCAGCTTGGATCCCGGGAGGGCCTACGAGCAGTACTTC. Its translation: CASSLDPGRAYEQYF.

This clone has only one observation. This chain uses TRBV28 with TRBJ1-5; D possibly corresponds to TRBD1 (5 bases). V lost 5 bases to trimming and J lost 2 bases, with 13 bases between them. Germline CDR1 and CDR2: MDHEN and SYDVKM. The CDR3 loop spans 15 amino acids. The CDR3 loop is CASSHRGLGNQPQHF. The DNA for the CDR3 is TGTGCCAGCAGTCATCGGGGACTCGGCAATCAGCCCCAGCATTTT.

This CDR3 reads CASSLYAAGGTDTQYF. CDR3 DNA: TGTGCCAGCAGTTTATATGCAGCGGGAGGCACAGATACGCAGTATTTT. This chain uses TRBV28 with TRBJ2-3; 8 nucleotides match TRBD2. CDR1 MDHEN and CDR2 SYDVKM come from the germline V gene. The CDR3 runs 16 residues. Trimming removed 1 base from V and 1 base from J; junction bases left unmatched: 4.

This chain joins TRBV5-4 and TRBJ2-5, with unresolved D. The J call may be mistaken, given a closer DNA end match to TRBJ2-7. Germline assignment: CDR1 SGHNT and CDR2 YYREEE (reference sequence). The CDR3 runs to 13 residues. The CDR3 nucleotides read TGTGCCAGCAGCTTCTTACCGATGAACGAGCAGTACTTC. It translates to CASSFLPMNEQYF.

The rearrangement joins TRBV13 to TRBJ1-1; no firm D call. The CDR3 consists of 12 residues. V gave up 5 bases and J gave up 3 bases, with 7 bases separating them. The V gene's germline CDR1 is PRHDT and CDR2 FYEKMQ (reference sequence). The CDR3, as DNA: TGTGCCAGCAGCCCAGCGGACACTGAAGCTTTCTTT. Amino acids: CASSPADTEAFF.

This clone has only a few counts. The chain couples TRBV5-5 to TRBJ2-7; weak D call: TRBD2 (6 bases). Germline V CDR1 and CDR2: SGHKS, YYEKEE (reference sequence). The CDR3 has 16 amino acids. Trimming pared 1 base from V and 3 bases from J, leaving 17 bases between. The CDR3: CASSLFELAGIYEQYF. CDR3 coding DNA: TGTGCCAGCAGCTTGTTCGAATTGGCGGGAATCTACGAGCAGTACTTC.

The V and J genes are TRBV28 and TRBJ1-5, with a possible D match to TRBD1 (5 bases). V dropped 6 bases and J dropped 3 bases, with 12 bases sitting between them. This CDR3 is 14 amino acids long. Per the germline V gene, CDR1 is MDHEN and CDR2 is SYDVKM. The DNA for the CDR3 is TGTGCCAGCAGGCGGACAACTGACAATCAGCCCCAGCATTTT. Translation: CASRRTTDNQPQHF.

The rearrangement uses TRBV19 and TRBJ1-6; no firm D call. The germline CDR1 and CDR2 sequences are LNHDA and SQIVND (reference sequence). This CDR3 region has 15 residues. Trimming stripped 5 bases from V and 0 bases from J, with 8 bases between. This CDR3 is CASSRGNSYNSPLHF. Here the CDR3 DNA reads TGTGCCAGTAGTCGCGGGAACTCCTATAATTCACCCCTCCACTTT.

This clone was seen a single time. This chain links TRBV27 with TRBJ2-3; 8 bases are shared with TRBD2. V was pared by 0 bases and J by 0 bases, with 2 bases of the junction left unmatched. Germline V lookup: CDR1 MNHEY, CDR2 SMNVEV (reference sequence). CDR3 length: 16 residues. The CDR3 sequence is CASSLSASGSTDTQYF. CDR3 DNA sequence: TGTGCCAGCAGTTTATCGGCTAGCGGGAGCACAGATACGCAGTATTTT.

The chain employs TRBV28 and TRBJ1-5; the match to TRBD1 covers 9 bases. The germline V gene encodes CDR1 MDHEN and CDR2 SYDVKM. CDR3 length equals 14 residues. The ends lost 9 bases at V and 1 base at J; junction bases unmatched: 4. CDR3: CASFGTGSNQPQHF. The CDR3 DNA reads TGTGCCAGTTTCGGGACAGGGAGCAATCAGCCCCAGCATTTT.

The chain uses TRBV30 and TRBJ1-3; 7 nucleotides match TRBD1. The CDR3 spans 14 residues. J was trimmed by 4 bases and V by 4 bases; bases with no gene match: 7. Germline CDR1 GTSNPN, CDR2 SVGIG (reference sequence). The CDR3 loop is CAWTSVTGGNTIYF. DNA for the CDR3: TGTGCCTGGACATCCGTGACAGGGGGAAACACCATATATTTT.

This clone was counted between two and nine times. The chain links TRBV10-3 to TRBJ1-5; possibly TRBD1 for D (5 bases). V lost 2 bases and J lost 3, with 11 bases in between. In germline, CDR1 is ENHRY, CDR2 SYGVKD. The CDR3 sequence is 15 residues long. The CDR3 coding sequence is TGTGCCATCAGTGAGGGGGCGGGGACCAATCAGCCCCAGCATTTT. It specifies CAISEGAGTNQPQHF.

The chain carries TRBV19 and TRBJ1-1; no firm D call. V lost 5 bases and J lost 2, with 6 bases in between. This CDR3 is built from 12 residues. Germline V gives CDR1 LNHDA, CDR2 SQIVND (reference sequence). Here the CDR3 DNA reads TGTGCCAGTAGTCCGGGTAACACTGAAGCTTTCTTT. This sequence encodes CASSPGNTEAFF. Filled out from reference TRBV19 and TRBJ1-1, the complete variable domain reads DGGITQSPKYLFRKEGQNVTLSCEQNLNHDAMYWYRQDPGQGLRLIYYSQIVNDFQKGDIAEGYSVSREKKESFPLTVTSAQKNPTAFYLCASSPGNTEAFFGQGTRLTVV.

The chain recombines TRBV29-1 with TRBJ2-5; a weak D match, TRBD2 (5 bases). The J call may be incorrect, as the DNA end agrees better with TRBJ2-7. The CDR3 consists of 12 residues. Germline V gives CDR1 SQVTM, CDR2 ANQGSEA. CDR3 amino acids: CSGVGSSYEQYF. The CDR3 nucleotides are TGCAGCGGCGTAGGGAGCTCCTACGAGCAGTACTTC.

This clone has a handful of counts. In DNA form, the CDR3 reads TGTGCCAGCTCCCTCGGCTTGGATTTGACAGCCTTCTTCTTT. This codes for CASSLGLDLTAFFF. The rearrangement links TRBV18 to TRBJ1-1, with a tentative D call TRBD1 (5 bases). The CDR3 contains 14 residues. CDR1 and CDR2 from the germline V gene are KGHSH and LQKENI. The V end lost 6 bases, the J end lost 14 bases, and 25 bases lay between the germline ends.

The chain uses TRBV11-2 and TRBJ2-3; 7 bases are a match to TRBD1. V gave up 4 bases and J gave up 3 bases; unmatched junction bases: 10. CDR1 is SGHAT, CDR2 FQNNGV, per germline. The CDR3 sequence is 16 residues long. The CDR3 protein is CASSSVDRVMTDTQYF. The CDR3 DNA reads as TGTGCCAGCAGCTCAGTCGACAGGGTTATGACAGATACGCAGTATTTT.

This chain links TRBV15 with TRBJ1-1; 8 bases align to TRBD1. The CDR3 is 15 amino acids. V lost 5 bases to trimming and J lost 0 bases; unmatched junction nucleotides: 5. In germline, CDR1 is LNHNV, CDR2 YYDKDF (reference sequence). CDR3 in amino acids: CATSGGQGMNTEAFF. CDR3 DNA: TGTGCCACCAGCGGAGGACAGGGCATGAACACTGAAGCTTTCTTT.

The chain uses TRBV9 and TRBJ2-6, with no clear D. Germline CDR1 is SGDLS and CDR2 is YYNGEE. V lost 0 bases and J 0 bases, leaving 10 bases between the germline ends. CDR3 length: 17 amino acids. As DNA, the CDR3 is TGTGCCAGCAGCGTAGTCCTACTATCCTCTGGGGCCAACGTCCTGACTTTC. Encoded protein: CASSVVLLSSGANVLTF. Looking up the rest from reference TRBV9 and TRBJ2-6 gives the full variable domain: DSGVTQTPKHLITATGQRVTLRCSPRSGDLSVYWYQQSLDQGLQFLIQYYNGEERAKGNILERFSAQQFPDLHSELNLSSLELGDSALYFCASSVVLLSSGANVLTFGAGSRLTVL.

The gene calls are TRBV4-1 and TRBJ2-2; 7 bases line up with TRBD1. Germline V gene data show CDR1 as MGHRA and CDR2 as YSYEKL. Germline trimming cut 4 bases from V and 6 bases from J; bases unmatched to any gene: 11. CDR3 length equals 16 residues. This CDR3 is CASSRLAERGPGELFF. For the CDR3, the DNA is TGCGCCAGCAGCCGTCTCGCGGAGAGGGGGCCCGGGGAGCTGTTTTTT.